These 12 T cell receptor beta chains originate from one sample sequenced in a study of T cell responses to AZD1222 COVID-19 vaccine. Measured with immunoSEQ multiplex PCR; TCRdb has only the in-frame clones, and not every one. Of about 150,000 clones in the sample, 75% to 95% were seen once. Here the sequenced sample was peripheral blood, taken on day 0 of AZD1222 vaccination. The receptors here all came from an adult in good health.

The chain uses TRBV19 and TRBJ2-7; 8 bases match TRBD2. The CDR3 contains 15 residues. The germline V gene has CDR1 LNHDA and CDR2 SQIVND (reference sequence). The ends lost 3 bases at V and 6 bases at J; junction bases unmatched: 10. Here the CDR3 reads CASSIYRAGASEQYF. As DNA, the CDR3 is TGTGCCAGTAGTATTTACAGAGCGGGAGCATCCGAGCAGTACTTC.

V and J are TRBV7-2 and TRBJ2-5, with a weak D call TRBD2 (6 bases). In germline, CDR1 is SGHTA, CDR2 FQGNSA. CDR3 length: 16 amino acids. V was clipped by 5 bases and J by 5 bases, with 21 bases between them. The DNA for the CDR3 is TGTGCCAGCAGCCCTAGGCAGGGAGGCTGGGGGGAGACCCAGTACTTC. It encodes CASSPRQGGWGETQYF.

CDR3 sequence (DNA): TGTGCCACCAGTGACCGGACTACCGAGCAGTACTTC. Its protein is CATSDRTTEQYF. The chain recombines TRBV24-1 with TRBJ2-7; TRBD2 is a possible D gene (6 bases). Germline V gene data show CDR1 as KGHDR and CDR2 as SFDVKD. V gave up 4 bases and J gave up 6 bases, with 9 bases separating them. This CDR3 has 12 amino acids.

V is TRBV12-5 and J is TRBJ2-3; the D is unclear. The ends were cut back, 7 bases at V and 2 bases at J, with 19 bases in the middle. Germline V CDR1 and CDR2: LGHNT, FRNRAP. The CDR3 is made up of 16 amino acids. This chain's CDR3 is CASAQGRKASTDTQYF. Here the CDR3 DNA reads TGTGCTAGTGCCCAAGGACGCAAAGCGTCCACAGATACGCAGTATTTT.

To note about this clone: This same CDR3 is encoded by further DNA sequences in the sample. The chain is built from TRBV5-1 and TRBJ1-2, with D possibly matching TRBD1 (5 bases). This CDR3 contains 12 residues. CDR1 and CDR2 from the germline V gene are SGHRS and YFSETQ. Trimming stripped 0 bases from V and 6 bases from J, with 6 bases between. The CDR3 protein is CASSLEGDGYTF. The CDR3 DNA follows: TGCGCCAGCAGCTTGGAAGGGGATGGCTACACCTTC.

This clone was detected only once. The chain carries TRBV7-8 and TRBJ1-1; no clear D. The CDR3 totals 13 residues. Germline loops: CDR1 SGHVS, CDR2 FQNEAQ. Trimming cost V 5 bases and J 4 bases, with 11 bases left between them. This CDR3 reads CASSAWSGTEAFF. In DNA, the CDR3 is TGTGCCAGCAGCGCCTGGTCAGGCACTGAAGCTTTCTTT.

The chain employs TRBV3-1 (or the pseudogene TRBV3-2) and TRBJ1-6; TRBD1 aligns across 9 bases. V shed 2 bases, J shed 7 bases, and the junction held 3 bases outside the gene matches. There are 15 residues in the CDR3. Looked up from germline, CDR1 is LGHDT and CDR2 is YNNKEL (reference sequence). The CDR3 coding sequence is TGTGCCAGCAGCCAAACAGGGGGCGTGAATTCACCCCTCCACTTT. Translation: CASSQTGGVNSPLHF.

The rearrangement uses TRBV11-2 and TRBJ2-7; 9 bases agree with TRBD1. Germline V gene sequence: CDR1 SGHAT, CDR2 FQNNGV. The CDR3 has 17 amino acids. With V trimmed by 1 base and J by 1 base, 8 bases remained unmatched. CDR3 sequence reads: CASSLGQGGFVSYEQYF. The CDR3 DNA sequence: TGTGCCAGCAGCTTAGGACAGGGGGGGTTTGTATCCTACGAGCAGTACTTC. Full variable domain (rest looked up from reference TRBV11-2 and TRBJ2-7): EAGVAQSPRYKIIEKRQSVAFWCNPISGHATLYWYQQILGQGPKLLIQFQNNGVVDDSQLPKDRFSAERLKGVDSTLKIQPAKLEDSAVYLCASSLGQGGFVSYEQYFGPGTRLTVT.

The chain links TRBV6-4 to TRBJ2-2; D is ambiguous. In germline, CDR1 is MRHNA, CDR2 SNTAGT. The CDR3 is made up of 15 amino acids. V dropped 0 bases and J dropped 3 bases, with 8 bases sitting between them. The CDR3 spells CASSDSAGDTGELFF. CDR3 nucleotides: TGTGCCAGCAGTGACTCGGCTGGGGACACCGGGGAGCTGTTTTTT.

The chain employs TRBV7-8 and TRBJ1-4, with TRBD1 as a possible D gene (5 bases). Per germline, CDR1 SGHVS and CDR2 FQNEAQ. CDR3 length: 15 amino acids. Trimming shortened V by 1 base and J by 8 bases, and 14 bases separated the two germline ends. The CDR3 DNA reads TGTGCCAGCAGCTTAGTTTGGGGACTGGGGGAAAAACTGTTTTTT. Encoded protein: CASSLVWGLGEKLFF.

V and J are TRBV11-3 and TRBJ2-7; TRBD1 matches at 8 bases. The germline V gene has CDR1 SGHNT and CDR2 YENEEA. The CDR3 sequence is 15 residues long. Unmatched junction bases numbered 6, after V lost 0 bases and J lost 5 bases. In DNA form, the CDR3 reads TGTGCCAGCAGCTTAGAGCAGGGGGCTTACCACGAGCAGTACTTC. It is translated as CASSLEQGAYHEQYF. Complete variable domain (other parts from reference TRBV11-3 and TRBJ2-7): EAGVVQSPRYKIIEKKQPVAFWCNPISGHNTLYWYLQNLGQGPELLIRYENEEAVDDSQLPKDRFSAERLKGVDSTLKIQPAELGDSAVYLCASSLEQGAYHEQYFGPGTRLTVT.

The V and J genes are TRBV5-6 and TRBJ2-1, with a weak D call TRBD1 (5 bases). Trimming took off 1 base at V and 9 bases at J, with 5 bases between the two ends. Germline V lookup: CDR1 SGHDT, CDR2 YYEEEE. This CDR3 has 11 amino acids. DNA for the CDR3: TGTGCCAGCAGCTTGAGGGGTGAGCAGTTCTTC. Translating it yields CASSLRGEQFF.